The next 17 T cell receptor beta chains were all read from a single sample in a study of long-term antiretroviral therapy in people with HIV. Run at survey level, the immunoSEQ assay was version v3.0. TCRdb's table, derived via immunoSEQ multiplex PCR, lists solely in-frame clones and lacks some. The repertoire includes more than 10,000 clones, 83% of them detected once, and about a sixth sits in the top ten. The specimen was unsorted PBMCs, collected 3.4 years after starting antiretroviral therapy. These receptors all stem from a man between 35 and 55 years old with HIV.

V gene TRBV14 combines with J gene TRBJ2-7; D ambiguous. Trimming left V 0 bases short and J 2 bases short, with 5 bases between. The CDR3 is made up of 13 amino acids. The germline V gene has CDR1 SGHDN and CDR2 FVKESK. Here the CDR3 reads CASSQETPYEQYF. CDR3 in DNA: TGTGCCAGCAGCCAAGAGACCCCCTACGAGCAGTACTTC.

The J gene is TRBJ2-7, the V gene TRBV7-9; TRBD2 matches at 7 bases. Germline V gives CDR1 SEHNR, CDR2 FQNEAQ (reference sequence). This CDR3 has 13 residues. The V gene end was trimmed by 8 bases and the J gene end by 6 bases; junction bases not matched to a gene: 10. CDR3: CASYPAGGSEQYF. In DNA, the CDR3 is TGTGCCAGCTACCCTGCCGGGGGGAGCGAGCAGTACTTC.

This chain uses TRBV14 with TRBJ2-2; D could derive from TRBD1 or TRBD2 (7 bases each). Deletions cut 4 bases from V and 1 base from J, with 19 bases between. CDR1 and CDR2 (germline): SGHDN, FVKESK. The CDR3 loop spans 18 amino acids. The CDR3 DNA sequence: TGTGCCAGCAGCCTCCGACAGGGACTAAAGTGGAACACCGGGGAGCTGTTTTTT. The encoded protein is CASSLRQGLKWNTGELFF.

The CDR3 DNA is TGCAGCGTTGGACGAGGAGGGGGTTGGACTGAAGCTTTCTTT. Translated: CSVGRGGGWTEAFF. V gene TRBV29-1 combines with J gene TRBJ1-1, with a possible D match to TRBD1 (6 bases). Germline V gene lookup returns CDR1 SQVTM and CDR2 ANQGSEA. Trimming stripped 4 bases from V and 5 bases from J, with 17 bases between. CDR3 size: 14 residues.

This clone was seen only once. The chain has TRBV11-2 and TRBJ2-1, with 7 positions matching TRBD2. Germline values: CDR1 SGHAT, CDR2 FQNNGV. With V trimmed by 4 bases and J by 5 bases, 5 bases remained unmatched. This CDR3 comprises 14 residues. DNA for the CDR3: TGTGCCAGCAGCTCAAGCGGGGAGCACAATGAGCAGTTCTTC. Amino acid sequence: CASSSSGEHNEQFF.

The chain joins TRBV6-4 to TRBJ2-1, with 9 bases that match TRBD2. This CDR3 spans 15 amino acids. CDR1 and CDR2 (germline): MRHNA, SNTAGT. V lost 3 bases to trimming and J lost 5 bases; unmatched junction nucleotides: 5. The CDR3 DNA reads as TGTGCCAGCAGTGATCAGACTAGCGGCCACAATGAGCAGTTCTTC. Its translation: CASSDQTSGHNEQFF.

CDR3 sequence (DNA): TGTGCCAGCAGTTTAGAAGGGTGGGCGGGGCTTCTGTTCTTC. It encodes CASSLEGWAGLLFF. V and J are TRBV27 and TRBJ2-1; weak D call: TRBD2 (6 bases). The V end lost 2 bases, the J end lost 15 bases, and 20 bases lay between the germline ends. Germline values: CDR1 MNHEY, CDR2 SMNVEV (reference sequence). The CDR3 consists of 14 residues.

This clone is a singleton in its sample. The chain employs TRBV12-5 and TRBJ2-7; tentatively, D is TRBD1 (6 bases). The germline gives CDR1 LGHNT, CDR2 FRNRAP. Deletions cut 7 bases from V and 2 bases from J, with 18 bases between. The CDR3 is made up of 15 amino acids. CDR3 sequence reads: CASAATGQSTYEQYF. The CDR3 coding sequence is TGTGCTAGTGCCGCGACAGGCCAATCCACCTACGAGCAGTACTTC. The full variable domain, rest sourced from reference TRBV12-5 and TRBJ2-7, is DARVTQTPRHKVTEMGQEVTMRCQPILGHNTVFWYRQTMMQGLELLAYFRNRAPLDDSGMPKDRFSAEMPDATLATLKIQPSEPRDSAVYFCASAATGQSTYEQYFGPGTRLTVT.

This rearrangement joins TRBV20-1 to TRBJ1-2; D unresolved. With 0 bases removed from V and 7 bases from J, the gap between germline ends came to 3 bases. The germline V gene has CDR1 DFQATT and CDR2 SNEGSKA (reference sequence). CDR3 size: 10 residues. As DNA, the CDR3 is TGCAGTGCTAGAGATTCTGGCTACACCTTC. Translation gives CSARDSGYTF.

The chain couples TRBV27 to TRBJ1-5; 9 bases align to TRBD1. After removal of 5 bases from V and 1 base from J, the junction contained 18 bases not matched to a gene. Germline V gene lookup returns CDR1 MNHEY and CDR2 SMNVEV (reference sequence). The length of the CDR3 is 20 residues. CDR3 DNA sequence: TGTGCCAGCAGTGCCCTCCCGGGACAGGGTTTAGTGTGGAGCAATCAGCCCCAGCATTTT. Encoded protein: CASSALPGQGLVWSNQPQHF.

This chain uses TRBV28 with TRBJ2-2; unclear D gene. The V end was cut by 8 bases, the J end by 6 bases, with 10 bases between. CDR3 length: 12 amino acids. Germline V gene sequence: CDR1 MDHEN, CDR2 SYDVKM. The CDR3 loop reads CASPTPAGELFF. CDR3 coding DNA: TGTGCCAGCCCCACCCCCGCCGGGGAGCTGTTTTTT.

The chain combines TRBV6-1 with TRBJ1-1; D remains ambiguous. V lost 5 bases and J lost 1, with 8 bases in between. This CDR3 is built from 13 residues. CDR1 and CDR2 (germline): MNHNS, SASEGT. The CDR3 DNA follows: TGTGCCAGCAGTCGCCCACCGAACACTGAAGCTTTCTTT. This encodes CASSRPPNTEAFF.

This rearrangement joins TRBV9 to TRBJ1-5, with D possibly TRBD1 on 5 matching bases. Trimming left V 7 bases short and J 6 bases short, with 11 bases between. Germline CDR1 SGDLS, CDR2 YYNGEE. The CDR3 totals 12 residues. CDR3 in amino acids: CASGGGSQPQHF. The CDR3 region has the DNA TGTGCCAGCGGCGGGGGGAGTCAGCCCCAGCATTTT.

The rearrangement uses TRBV27 and TRBJ1-5; D unresolved. Per the germline V gene, CDR1 is MNHEY and CDR2 is SMNVEV (reference sequence). Trimming took 3 bases from V and 1 from J, leaving 7 bases between them. The CDR3 sequence is 14 residues long. The chain's CDR3 is CASSLSESNQPQHF. CDR3 bases: TGTGCCAGCAGTTTGTCAGAGAGCAATCAGCCCCAGCATTTT.

The chain uses TRBV27 and TRBJ2-7, with 12 bases matching TRBD2. This CDR3 contains 15 residues. Germline V gives CDR1 MNHEY, CDR2 SMNVEV (reference sequence). The junction had 6 bases not matched to a gene; V was cut back by 5 bases and J by 4 bases. The CDR3 coding sequence is TGTGCCAGCAGTAGAGACACTAGCGGGAGGTACGAGCAGTACTTC. The encoded protein is CASSRDTSGRYEQYF.

The J gene is TRBJ2-7, the V gene TRBV30; D uncertain. This CDR3 is 14 amino acids long. The germline gives CDR1 GTSNPN, CDR2 SVGIG (reference sequence). Between the trimmed V and J ends, which lost 4 bases and 3 bases, there was a span of 16 bases. This CDR3 reads CAWKDRAAYYEQYF. The CDR3, as DNA: TGTGCCTGGAAGGACCGCGCCGCTTACTACGAGCAGTACTTC. Variable domain in full (rest from reference TRBV30 and TRBJ2-7): SQTIHQWPATLVQPVGSPLSLECTVEGTSNPNLYWYRQAAGRGLQLLFYSVGIGQISSEVPQNLSASRPQDRQFILSSKKLLLSDSGFYLCAWKDRAAYYEQYFGPGTRLTVT.

In this sample, this clone turned up once. V and J are TRBV27 and TRBJ1-3, with 8 bases identical to TRBD1. The CDR3 sequence is 14 residues long. Trimming cost V 4 bases and J 5 bases; bases outside gene matches: 4. The V gene's germline CDR1 is MNHEY and CDR2 SMNVEV (reference sequence). Here the CDR3 reads CASSSGTGRNTIYF. Here the CDR3 DNA reads TGTGCCAGCAGTTCCGGGACAGGTCGAAACACCATATATTTT.